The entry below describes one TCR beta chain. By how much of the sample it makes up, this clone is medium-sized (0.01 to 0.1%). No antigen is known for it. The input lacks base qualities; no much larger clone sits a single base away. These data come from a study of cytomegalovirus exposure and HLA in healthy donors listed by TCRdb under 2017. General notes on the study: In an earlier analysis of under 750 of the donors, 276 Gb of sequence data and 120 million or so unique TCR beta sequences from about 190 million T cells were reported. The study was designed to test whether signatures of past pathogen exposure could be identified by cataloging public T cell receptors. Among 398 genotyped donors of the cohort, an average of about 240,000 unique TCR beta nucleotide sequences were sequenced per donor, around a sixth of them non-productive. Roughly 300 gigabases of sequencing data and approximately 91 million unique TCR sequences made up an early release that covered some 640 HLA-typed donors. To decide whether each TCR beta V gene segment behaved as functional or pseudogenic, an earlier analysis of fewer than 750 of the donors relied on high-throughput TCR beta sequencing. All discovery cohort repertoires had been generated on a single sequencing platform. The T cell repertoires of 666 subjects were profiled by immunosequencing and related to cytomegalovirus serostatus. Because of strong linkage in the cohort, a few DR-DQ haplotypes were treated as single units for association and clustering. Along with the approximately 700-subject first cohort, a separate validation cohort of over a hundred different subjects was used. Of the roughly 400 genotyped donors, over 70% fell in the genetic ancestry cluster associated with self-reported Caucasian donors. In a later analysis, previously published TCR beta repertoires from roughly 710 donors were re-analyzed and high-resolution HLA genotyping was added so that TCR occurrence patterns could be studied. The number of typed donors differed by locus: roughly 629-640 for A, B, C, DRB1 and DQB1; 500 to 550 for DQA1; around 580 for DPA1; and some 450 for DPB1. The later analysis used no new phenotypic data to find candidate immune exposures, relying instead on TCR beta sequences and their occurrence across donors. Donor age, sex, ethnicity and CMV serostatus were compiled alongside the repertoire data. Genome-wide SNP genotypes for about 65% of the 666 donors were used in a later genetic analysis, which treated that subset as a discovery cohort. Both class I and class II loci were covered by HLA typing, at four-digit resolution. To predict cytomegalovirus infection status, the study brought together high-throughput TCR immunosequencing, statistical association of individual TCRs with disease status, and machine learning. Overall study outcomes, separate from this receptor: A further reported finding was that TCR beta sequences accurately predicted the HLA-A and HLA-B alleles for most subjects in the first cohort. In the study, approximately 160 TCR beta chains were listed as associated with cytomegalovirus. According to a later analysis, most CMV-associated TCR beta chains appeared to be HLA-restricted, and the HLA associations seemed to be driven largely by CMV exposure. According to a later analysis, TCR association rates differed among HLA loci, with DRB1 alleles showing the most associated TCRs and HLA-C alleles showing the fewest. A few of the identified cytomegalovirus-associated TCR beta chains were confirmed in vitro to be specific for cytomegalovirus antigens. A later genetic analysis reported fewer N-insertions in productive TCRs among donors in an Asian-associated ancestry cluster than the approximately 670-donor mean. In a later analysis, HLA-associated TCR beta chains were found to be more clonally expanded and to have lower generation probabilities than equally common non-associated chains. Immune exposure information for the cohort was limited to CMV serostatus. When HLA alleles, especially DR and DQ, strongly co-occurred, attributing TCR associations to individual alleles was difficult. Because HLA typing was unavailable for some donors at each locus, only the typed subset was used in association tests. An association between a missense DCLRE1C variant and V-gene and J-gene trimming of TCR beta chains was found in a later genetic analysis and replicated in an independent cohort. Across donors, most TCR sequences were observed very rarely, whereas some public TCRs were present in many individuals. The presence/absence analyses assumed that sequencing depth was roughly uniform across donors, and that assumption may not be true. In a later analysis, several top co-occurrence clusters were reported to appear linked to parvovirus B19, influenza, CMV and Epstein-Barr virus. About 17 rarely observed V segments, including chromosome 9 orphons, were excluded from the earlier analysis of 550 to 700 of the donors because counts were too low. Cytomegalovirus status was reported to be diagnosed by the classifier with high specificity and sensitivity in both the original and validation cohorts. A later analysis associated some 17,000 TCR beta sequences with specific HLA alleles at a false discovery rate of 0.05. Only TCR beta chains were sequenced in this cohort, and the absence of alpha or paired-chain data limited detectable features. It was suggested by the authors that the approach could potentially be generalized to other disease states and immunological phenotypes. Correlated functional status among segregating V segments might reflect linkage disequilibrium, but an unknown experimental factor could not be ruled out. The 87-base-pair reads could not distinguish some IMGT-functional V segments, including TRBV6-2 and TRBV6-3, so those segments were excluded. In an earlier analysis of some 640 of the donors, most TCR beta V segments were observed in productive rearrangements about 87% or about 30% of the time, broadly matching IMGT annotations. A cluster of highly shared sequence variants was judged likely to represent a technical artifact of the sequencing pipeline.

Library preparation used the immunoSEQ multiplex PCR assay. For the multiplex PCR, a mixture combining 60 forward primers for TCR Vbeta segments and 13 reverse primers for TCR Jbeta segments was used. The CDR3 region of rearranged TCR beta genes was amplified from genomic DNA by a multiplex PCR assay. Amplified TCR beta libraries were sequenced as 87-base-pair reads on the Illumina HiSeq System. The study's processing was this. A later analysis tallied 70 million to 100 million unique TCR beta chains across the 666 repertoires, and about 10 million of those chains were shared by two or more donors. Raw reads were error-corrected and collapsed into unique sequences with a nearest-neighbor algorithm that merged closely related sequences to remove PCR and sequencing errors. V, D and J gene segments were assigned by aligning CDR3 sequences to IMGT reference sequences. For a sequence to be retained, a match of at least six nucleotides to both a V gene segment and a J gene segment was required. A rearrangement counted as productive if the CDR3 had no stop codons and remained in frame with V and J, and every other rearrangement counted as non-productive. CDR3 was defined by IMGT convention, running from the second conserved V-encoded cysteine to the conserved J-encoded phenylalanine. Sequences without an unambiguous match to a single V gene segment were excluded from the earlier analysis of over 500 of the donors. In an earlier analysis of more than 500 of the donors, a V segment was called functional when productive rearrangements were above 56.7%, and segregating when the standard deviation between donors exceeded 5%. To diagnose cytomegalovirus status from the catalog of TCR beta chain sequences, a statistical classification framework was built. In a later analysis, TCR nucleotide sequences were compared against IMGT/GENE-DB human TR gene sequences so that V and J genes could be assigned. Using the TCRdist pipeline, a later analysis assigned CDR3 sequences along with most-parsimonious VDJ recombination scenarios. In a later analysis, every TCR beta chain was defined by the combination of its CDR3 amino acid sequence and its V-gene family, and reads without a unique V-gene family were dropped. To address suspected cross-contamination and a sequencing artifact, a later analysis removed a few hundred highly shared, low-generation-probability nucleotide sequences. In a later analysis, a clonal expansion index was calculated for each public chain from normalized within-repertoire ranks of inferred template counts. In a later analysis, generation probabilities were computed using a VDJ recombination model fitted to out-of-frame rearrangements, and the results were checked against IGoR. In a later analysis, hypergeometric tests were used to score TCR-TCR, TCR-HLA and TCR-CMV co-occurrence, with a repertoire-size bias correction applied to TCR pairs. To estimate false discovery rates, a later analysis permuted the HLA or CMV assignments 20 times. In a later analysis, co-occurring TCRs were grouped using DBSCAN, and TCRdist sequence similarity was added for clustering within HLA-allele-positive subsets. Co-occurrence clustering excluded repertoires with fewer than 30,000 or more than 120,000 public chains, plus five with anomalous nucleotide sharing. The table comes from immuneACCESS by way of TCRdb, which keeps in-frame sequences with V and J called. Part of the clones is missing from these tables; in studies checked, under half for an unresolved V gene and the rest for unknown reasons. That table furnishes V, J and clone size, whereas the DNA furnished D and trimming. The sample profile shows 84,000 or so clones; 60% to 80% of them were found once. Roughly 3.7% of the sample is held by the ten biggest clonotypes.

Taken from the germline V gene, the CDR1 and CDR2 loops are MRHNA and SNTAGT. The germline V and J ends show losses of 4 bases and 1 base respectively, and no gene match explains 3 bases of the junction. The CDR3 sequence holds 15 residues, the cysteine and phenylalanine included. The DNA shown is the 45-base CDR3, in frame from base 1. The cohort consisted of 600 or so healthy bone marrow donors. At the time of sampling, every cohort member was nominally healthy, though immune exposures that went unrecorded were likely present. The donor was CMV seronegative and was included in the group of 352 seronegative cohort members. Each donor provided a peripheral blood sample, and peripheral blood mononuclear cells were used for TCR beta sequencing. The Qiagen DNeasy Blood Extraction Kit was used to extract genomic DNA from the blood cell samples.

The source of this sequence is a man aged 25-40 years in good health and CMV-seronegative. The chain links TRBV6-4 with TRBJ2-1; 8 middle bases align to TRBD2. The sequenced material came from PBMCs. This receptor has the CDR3 CASSASGSSYNEQFF. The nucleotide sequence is TGTGCCAGCAGTGCGAGCGGGAGTTCCTACAATGAGCAGTTCTTC.